A selection of T cell receptor beta chains follows, all from one sample in a study of T cells in Graves' hyperthyroidism and ophthalmopathy. In TCRdb, the multiplex PCR reads were re-called with MiXCR into one record per CDR3 protein. The sample includes approximately 400,000 distinct CDR3 sequences, about 15% of them seen just once. Sequences were obtained from blood. Source of these receptors: a woman in her 30s with Graves' ophthalmopathy. CDR3s include the opening cysteine and the closing phenylalanine or tryptophan. A D gene is named only where the DNA matches it firmly. Only part of the rows carry a size: once, few, many, or a class if the clone is expanded.

j_call	v_call	d_call	clone_size	cdr3_nt	cdr3_aa
TRBJ2-3	TRBV11-2	TRBD1	.	TGTGCCAGCAGCTCGCCAAGACAGGGGTTATATACAGATACGCAGTATTTT	CASSSPRQGLYTDTQYF
TRBJ2-1	TRBV3-1	TRBD2	many	TGTGCCAGCAGCCGCGGCGGGGGGGACAATGAGCAGTTCTTC	CASSRGGGDNEQFF
TRBJ2-7	TRBV20-1	.	few	TGCAGTGCTAACGGACAGCAGAACTACGAGCAGTACTTC	CSANGQQNYEQYF
TRBJ1-1	TRBV12-3/TRBV12-4	.	.	TGTGCCAGCAGTTTTATACAGGTCTCTGAAGCTTTCTTT	CASSFIQVSEAFF
TRBJ2-5	TRBV24-1	.	many	TGTGCCACCAGTGATGCGGGACAGCTACAAGAGACCCAGTACTTC	CATSDAGQLQETQYF
TRBJ2-7	TRBV27	TRBD1	many	TGTGCCAGCAGTTTAGCTTTCCCGGGACAGGGGATTTCCTACGAGCAGTACTTC	CASSLAFPGQGISYEQYF
TRBJ1-1	TRBV28	.	many	TGTGCCAGCAGTCTAGACAGCGTACCTGAAGCTTTCTTT	CASSLDSVPEAFF
TRBJ1-4	TRBV11-2	.	many	TGTGCCAGCAGCTTAGAACTTGGAAATGAAAAACTGTTTTTT	CASSLELGNEKLFF
TRBJ2-2	TRBV7-8	.	many	TGTGCCAGCAGCTTACTGGGTTCATTCACCGGGGAGCTGTTTTTT	CASSLLGSFTGELFF
TRBJ1-5	TRBV7-8	.	many	TGTGCCAGCAGCTTAGCGGTAATATCTGATCAGCCCCAGCATTTT	CASSLAVISDQPQHF
TRBJ2-7	TRBV15	.	many	TGTGCCACCAGCACTTCAGGGGTCCGCCGCGAGCAGTACTTC	CATSTSGVRREQYF
TRBJ1-5	TRBV4-1	.	.	TGCGCCAGCAGCCAAGGAGGGGCCGGTAGCAATCAGCCCCAGCATTTT	CASSQGGAGSNQPQHF
TRBJ2-1	TRBV20-1	TRBD2	many	TGCAGTGCTAGACCAACTAGCGGGGGGGCCATCTCCTACAATGAGCAGTTCTTC	CSARPTSGGAISYNEQFF
TRBJ1-1	TRBV30	.	many	TGTGCCTGGATGGAACGGACAGTATTGAACACTGAAGCTTTCTTT	CAWMERTVLNTEAFF
TRBJ2-5	TRBV12-3/TRBV12-4	.	many	TGTGCCAGCAGTTGGGGGACCCTTGGGGAGACCCAGTACTTC	CASSWGTLGETQYF
TRBJ2-7	TRBV7-2	.	few	TGTGCCAGCAGCCCGGGACCCAGGGAGCAGTACTTC	CASSPGPREQYF
TRBJ2-3	TRBV28	.	many	TGTGCCAGCAGTTCCCCCCCGGGGGTTGAGCAGTATTTT	CASSSPPGVEQYF
TRBJ2-6	TRBV12-3/TRBV12-4	.	.	TGTGCCAGCAGTTCGGTTGGTGGGGCCAAGGTCCTGACTTTC	CASSSVGGAKVLTF
TRBJ2-5	TRBV4-2	.	many	TGTGCCAGCAGCCGGGGGAAGGGAGAGGGGGGAGAGACCCAGTACTTC	CASSRGKGEGGETQYF
TRBJ2-2	TRBV28	.	many	TGTGCCAGCACCGCTAGCCGGACCGGGGAGCTGTTTTTT	CASTASRTGELFF
TRBJ2-7	TRBV27	TRBD1	many	TGTGCCAGCAGTAACGACAGGGGCTACGAGCAGTACTTC	CASSNDRGYEQYF
TRBJ2-7	TRBV28	.	many	TGTGCCAGCATCTCCCAGTCCGGGCCTTACGGGGAGCAGTACTTC	CASISQSGPYGEQYF
TRBJ1-3	TRBV3-1	.	many	TGTGCCAGCAGCCACCCCGCGGCAGGGGCGATAAACACCATATATTTT	CASSHPAAGAINTIYF
TRBJ1-1	TRBV3-1	.	many	TGTGCCAGCAGCCAGGGCCCCCCAGCTTTCTTT	CASSQGPPAFF
TRBJ2-1	TRBV7-9	TRBD1	many	TGTGCCAGCAGCCTAACAGGGGGCACATCCTACAATGAGCAGTTCTTC	CASSLTGGTSYNEQFF
TRBJ1-2	TRBV5-6	.	.	TGTGCCAGCAGCCTATGGGGCTATGGCTACACCTTC	CASSLWGYGYTF
TRBJ2-3	TRBV2	.	many	TGTGCCAGCAGTTCTACTAACCCGGACACCAATACGCAGTATTTT	CASSSTNPDTNTQYF
TRBJ2-1	TRBV4-1	.	few	TGCGCCAGCAGCCAAGGGACGAATTACAATGAGCAGTTCTTC	CASSQGTNYNEQFF
TRBJ1-5	TRBV9	TRBD1	few	TGTGCCAGCAGCGTCGGACAGGGTGGTGGGCCCCAGCATTTT	CASSVGQGGGPQHF
TRBJ2-1	TRBV2	TRBD2	many	TGTGCCAGCAGTGAAACTTCGGGACTAGCAAATGAGCAGTTCTTC	CASSETSGLANEQFF
TRBJ1-4	TRBV20-1	TRBD1	few	TGCAGCGGGACAGGGGCTAATGAAAAACTGTTTTTT	CSGTGANEKLFF
TRBJ1-1	TRBV13	.	many	TGTGCCAGCAGCCCACTCCGTGTCGGATACTCGAACACTGAAGCTTTCTTT	CASSPLRVGYSNTEAFF
TRBJ2-2	TRBV28	.	many	TGTGCCAGCAGTTTATACGCGGGGGCCAACACCGGGGAGCTGTTTTTT	CASSLYAGANTGELFF
TRBJ1-2	TRBV6-1	.	many	TGTGCCAGCAGTTATGACAGTCGGGAATATGGCTACACCTTC	CASSYDSREYGYTF
TRBJ1-5	TRBV6-1	TRBD1	.	TGTGCCACCTGGACAGGGCTGACCCAGCATTTT	CATWTGLTQHF